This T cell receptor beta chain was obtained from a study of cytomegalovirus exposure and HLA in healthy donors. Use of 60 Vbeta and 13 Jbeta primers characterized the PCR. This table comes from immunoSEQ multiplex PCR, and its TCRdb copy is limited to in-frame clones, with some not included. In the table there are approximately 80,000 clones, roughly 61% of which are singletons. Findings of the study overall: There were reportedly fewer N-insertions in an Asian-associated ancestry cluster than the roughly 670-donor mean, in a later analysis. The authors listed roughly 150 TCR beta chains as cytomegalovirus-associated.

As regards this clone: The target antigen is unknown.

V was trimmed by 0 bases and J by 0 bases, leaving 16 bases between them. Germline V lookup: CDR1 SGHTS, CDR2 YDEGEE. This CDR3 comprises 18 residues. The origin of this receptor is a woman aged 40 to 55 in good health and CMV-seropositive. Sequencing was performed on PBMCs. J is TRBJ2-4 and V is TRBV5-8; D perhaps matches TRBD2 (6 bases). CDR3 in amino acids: CASSLVQGGGLAKNIQYF. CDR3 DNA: TGTGCCAGCAGCTTGGTTCAGGGAGGAGGGCTAGCCAAAAACATTCAGTACTTC. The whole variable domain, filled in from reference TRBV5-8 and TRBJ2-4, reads EAGVTQSPTHLIKTRGQQATLRCSPISGHTSVYWYQQALGLGLQFLLWYDEGEERNRGNFPPRFSGRQFPNYSSELNVNALELEDSALYLCASSLVQGGGLAKNIQYFGAGTRLSVL.